This TCR beta chain is from a study of blood T cell repertoires in COVID-19. Overall study: Recovery among Cohort 3 donors was established by two negative PCRs, clearance, or symptom resolution.

In terms of age and location, participants ranged from roughly 18 to 100 years and lived in about two dozen US areas. The CDR3 covers 21 residues. Between the trimmed V and J ends, which lost 0 bases and 2 bases, there was a span of 27 bases. The germline gives CDR1 SGHRS, CDR2 YFSETQ. Sequenced by immunoSEQ multiplex PCR; TCRdb stores in-frame clones only, minus some. There are around 200,000 clones in the sample; about 86% occur only once, and 3% to 3.5% lies in the top ten. The receptor comes from a woman aged 50 to 60 in a cohort exposed to, infected with or recovered from COVID-19 (not recorded which). The genes are TRBV5-1 and TRBJ1-5, with a weak D call TRBD1 (5 bases). Sequences were obtained from PBMCs or T cells enriched from blood (not recorded which). The CDR3: CASSLASGPGLSPRGNQPQHF. CDR3 coding DNA: TGCGCCAGCAGCTTGGCCTCCGGTCCAGGGCTCTCTCCACGAGGCAATCAGCCCCAGCATTTT.